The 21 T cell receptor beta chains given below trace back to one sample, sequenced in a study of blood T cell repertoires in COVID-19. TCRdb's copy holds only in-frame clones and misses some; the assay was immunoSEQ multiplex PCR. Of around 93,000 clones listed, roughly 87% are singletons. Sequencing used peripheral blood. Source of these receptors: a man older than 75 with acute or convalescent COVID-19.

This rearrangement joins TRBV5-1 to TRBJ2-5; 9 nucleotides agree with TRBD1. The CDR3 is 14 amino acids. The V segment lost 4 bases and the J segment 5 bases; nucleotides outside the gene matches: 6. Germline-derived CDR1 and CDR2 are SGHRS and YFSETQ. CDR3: CASSPTGGPETQYF. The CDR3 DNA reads TGCGCCAGCAGCCCTACAGGGGGCCCCGAGACCCAGTACTTC.

The CDR3 is CASSLAQGKDGYTF. CDR3 DNA: TGTGCCAGCAGCTTAGCACAGGGGAAAGACGGCTACACCTTC. This sequence joins TRBV7-2 and TRBJ1-2, with 7 positions matching TRBD1. The CDR3 spans 14 residues. V gave up 0 bases and J gave up 8 bases; unmatched junction bases: 6. The germline V gene encodes CDR1 SGHTA and CDR2 FQGNSA.

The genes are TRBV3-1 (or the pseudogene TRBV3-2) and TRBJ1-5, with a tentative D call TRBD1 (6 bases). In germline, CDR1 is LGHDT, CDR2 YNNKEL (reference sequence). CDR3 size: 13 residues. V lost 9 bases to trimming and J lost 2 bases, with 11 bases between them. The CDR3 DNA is TGTGCCAGTCTTACAGGGCGCAATCAGCCCCAGCATTTT. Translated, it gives CASLTGRNQPQHF.

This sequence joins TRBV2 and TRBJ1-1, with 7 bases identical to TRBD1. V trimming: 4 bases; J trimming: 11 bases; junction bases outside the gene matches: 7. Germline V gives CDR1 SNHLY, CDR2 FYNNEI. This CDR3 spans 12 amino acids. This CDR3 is CASSGAGQEAFF. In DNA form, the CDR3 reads TGTGCCAGCAGTGGGGCCGGACAGGAGGCTTTCTTT.

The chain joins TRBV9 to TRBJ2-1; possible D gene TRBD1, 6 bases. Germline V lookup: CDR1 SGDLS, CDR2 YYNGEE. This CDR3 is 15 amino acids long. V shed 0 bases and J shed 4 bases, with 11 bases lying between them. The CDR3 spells CASSVGRGGYNEQFF. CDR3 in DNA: TGTGCCAGCAGCGTAGGAAGAGGGGGATACAATGAGCAGTTCTTC.

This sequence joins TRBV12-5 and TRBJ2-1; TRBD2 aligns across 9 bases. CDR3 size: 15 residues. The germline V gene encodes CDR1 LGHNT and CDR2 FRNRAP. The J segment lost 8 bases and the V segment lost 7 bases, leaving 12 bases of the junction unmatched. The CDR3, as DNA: TGTGCTAGTGCCCTTGGCGGGGGGGCCGTCGATGAGCAGTTCTTC. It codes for CASALGGGAVDEQFF.

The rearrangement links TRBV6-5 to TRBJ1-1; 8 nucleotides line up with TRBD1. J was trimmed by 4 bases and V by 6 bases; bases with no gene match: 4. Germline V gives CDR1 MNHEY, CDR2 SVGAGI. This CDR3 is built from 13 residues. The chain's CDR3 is CASRITGGTEAFF. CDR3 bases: TGTGCCAGCAGGATTACAGGGGGCACTGAAGCTTTCTTT.

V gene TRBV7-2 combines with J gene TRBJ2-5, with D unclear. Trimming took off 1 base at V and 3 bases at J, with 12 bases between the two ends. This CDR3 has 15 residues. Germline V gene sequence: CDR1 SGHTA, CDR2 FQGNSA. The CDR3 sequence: CASSLVQRGKETQYF. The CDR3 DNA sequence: TGTGCCAGCAGCTTAGTCCAAAGAGGCAAAGAGACCCAGTACTTC.

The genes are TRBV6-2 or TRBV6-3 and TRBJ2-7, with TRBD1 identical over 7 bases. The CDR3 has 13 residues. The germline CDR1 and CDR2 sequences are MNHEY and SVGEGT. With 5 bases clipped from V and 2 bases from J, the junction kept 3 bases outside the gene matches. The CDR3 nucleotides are TGTGCCAGCAGTAGGACAGGTACCTACGAGCAGTACTTC. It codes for CASSRTGTYEQYF.

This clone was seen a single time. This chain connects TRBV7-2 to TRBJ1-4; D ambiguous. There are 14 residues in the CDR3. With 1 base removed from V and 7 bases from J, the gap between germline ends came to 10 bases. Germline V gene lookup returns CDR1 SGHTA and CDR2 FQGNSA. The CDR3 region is CASSLGQYTEKLFF. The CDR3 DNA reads TGTGCCAGCAGCTTAGGGCAGTACACTGAAAAACTGTTTTTT.

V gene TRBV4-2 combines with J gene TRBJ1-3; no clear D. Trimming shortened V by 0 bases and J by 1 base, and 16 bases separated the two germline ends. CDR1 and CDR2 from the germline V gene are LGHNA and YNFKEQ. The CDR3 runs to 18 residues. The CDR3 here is CASSQDLRTDLSGNTIYF. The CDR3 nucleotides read TGTGCCAGCAGCCAAGATCTTAGGACGGACTTATCTGGAAACACCATATATTTT.

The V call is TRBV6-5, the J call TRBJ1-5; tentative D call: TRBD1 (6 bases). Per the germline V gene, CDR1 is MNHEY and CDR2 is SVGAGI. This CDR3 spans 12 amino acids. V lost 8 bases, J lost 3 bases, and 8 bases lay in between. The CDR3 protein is CASWTANQPQHF. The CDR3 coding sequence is TGTGCCAGCTGGACAGCCAATCAGCCCCAGCATTTT.

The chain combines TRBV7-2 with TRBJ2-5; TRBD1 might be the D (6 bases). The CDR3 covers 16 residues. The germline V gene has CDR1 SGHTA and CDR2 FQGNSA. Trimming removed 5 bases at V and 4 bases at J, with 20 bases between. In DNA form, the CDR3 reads TGTGCCAGCAGCCCCGAGGGCAGGGGAGCAGGAGAGACCCAGTACTTC. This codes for CASSPEGRGAGETQYF.

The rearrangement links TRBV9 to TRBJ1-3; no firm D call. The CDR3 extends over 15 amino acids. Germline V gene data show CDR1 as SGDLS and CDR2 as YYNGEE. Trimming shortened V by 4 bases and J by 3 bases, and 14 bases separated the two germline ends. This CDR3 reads CASSPQVLGGNTIYF. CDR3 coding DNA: TGTGCCAGCAGCCCTCAGGTCCTGGGTGGAAACACCATATATTTT.

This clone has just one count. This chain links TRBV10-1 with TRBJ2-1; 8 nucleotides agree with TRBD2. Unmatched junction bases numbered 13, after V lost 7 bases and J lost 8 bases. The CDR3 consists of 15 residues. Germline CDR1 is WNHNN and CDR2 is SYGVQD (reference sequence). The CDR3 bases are TGCGCCAGCAATACGGCGGGAGGCCCTCGGGATGAGCAGTTCTTC. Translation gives CASNTAGGPRDEQFF.

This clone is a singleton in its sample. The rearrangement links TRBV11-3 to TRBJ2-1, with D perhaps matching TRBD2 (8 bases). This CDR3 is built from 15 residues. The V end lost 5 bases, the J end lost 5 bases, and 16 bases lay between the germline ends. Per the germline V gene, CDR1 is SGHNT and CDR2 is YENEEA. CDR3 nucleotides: TGTGCCAGCAGCCCGGGAGGGGGCTTGAACAATGAGCAGTTCTTC. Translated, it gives CASSPGGGLNNEQFF.

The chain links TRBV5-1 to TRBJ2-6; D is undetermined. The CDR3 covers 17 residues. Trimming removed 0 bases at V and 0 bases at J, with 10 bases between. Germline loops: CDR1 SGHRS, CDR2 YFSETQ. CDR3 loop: CASSLGVSPSGANVLTF. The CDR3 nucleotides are TGCGCCAGCAGCTTGGGGGTTAGCCCCTCTGGGGCCAACGTCCTGACTTTC.

CDR3 loop: CASSLDRGDGYTF. In DNA, the CDR3 is TGCGCCAGCAGCTTGGACAGGGGGGATGGCTACACCTTC. The chain uses TRBV5-1 and TRBJ1-2, with TRBD1 matching over 8 bases. The CDR3 extends over 13 amino acids. Germline assignment: CDR1 SGHRS and CDR2 YFSETQ. The ends lost 0 bases at V and 6 bases at J; junction bases unmatched: 1.

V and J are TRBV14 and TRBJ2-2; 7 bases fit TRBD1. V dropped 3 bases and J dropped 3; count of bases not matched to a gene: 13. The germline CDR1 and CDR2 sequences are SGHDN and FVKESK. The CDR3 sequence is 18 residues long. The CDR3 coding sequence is TGTGCCAGCAGCCAGAGCCGACAGGGATCCGGCGACACCGGGGAGCTGTTTTTT. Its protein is CASSQSRQGSGDTGELFF.

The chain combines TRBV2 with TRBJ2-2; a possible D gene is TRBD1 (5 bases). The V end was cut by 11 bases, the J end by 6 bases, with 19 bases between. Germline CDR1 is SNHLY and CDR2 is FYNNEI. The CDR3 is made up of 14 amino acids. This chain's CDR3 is CAGRDSSRAGELFF. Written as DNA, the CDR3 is TGTGCCGGAAGAGACAGTTCCAGGGCCGGGGAGCTGTTTTTT.

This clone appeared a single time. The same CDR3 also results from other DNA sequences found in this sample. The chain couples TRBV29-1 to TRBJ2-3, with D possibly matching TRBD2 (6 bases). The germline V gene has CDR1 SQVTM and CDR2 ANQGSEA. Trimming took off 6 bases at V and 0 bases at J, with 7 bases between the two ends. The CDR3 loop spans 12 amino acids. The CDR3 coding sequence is TGCAGCGTCCTAGCGAGCACAGATACGCAGTATTTT. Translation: CSVLASTDTQYF.